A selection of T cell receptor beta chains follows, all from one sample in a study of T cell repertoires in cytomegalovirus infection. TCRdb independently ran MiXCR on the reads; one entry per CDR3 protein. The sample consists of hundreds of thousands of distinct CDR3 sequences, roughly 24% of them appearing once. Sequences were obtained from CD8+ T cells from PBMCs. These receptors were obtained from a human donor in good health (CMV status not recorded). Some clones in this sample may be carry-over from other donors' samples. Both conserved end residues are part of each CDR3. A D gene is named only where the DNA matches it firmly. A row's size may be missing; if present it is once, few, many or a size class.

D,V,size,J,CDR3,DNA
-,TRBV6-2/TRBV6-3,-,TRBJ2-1,CASKWGAYNEQFF,TGTGCCAGCAAGTGGGGAGCCTACAATGAGCAGTTCTTC
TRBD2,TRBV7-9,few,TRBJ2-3,CASSSNGGTTDTQYF,TGTGCCAGCAGCTCGAACGGGGGGACCACAGATACGCAGTATTTT
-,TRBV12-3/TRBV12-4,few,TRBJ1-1,CASSQGRPWGFF,TGTGCCAGCAGCCAAGGACGCCCTTGGGGTTTCTTT
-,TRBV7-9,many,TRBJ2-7,CASSLLSDGNEQYF,TGTGCCAGCAGCTTATTATCCGACGGAAACGAGCAGTACTTC
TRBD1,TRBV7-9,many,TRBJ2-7,CASSPTGGPYEQYF,TGTGCCAGCAGCCCGACAGGGGGCCCCTACGAGCAGTACTTC
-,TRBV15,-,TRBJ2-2,CATSRDHVQANTGELFF,TGTGCCACCAGCAGAGATCACGTACAGGCGAACACCGGGGAGCTGTTTTTT
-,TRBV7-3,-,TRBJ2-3,CASSSPPSGIPSTDTQYF,TGTGCCAGCAGCTCCCCCCCGTCCGGCATACCTAGCACAGATACGCAGTATTTT
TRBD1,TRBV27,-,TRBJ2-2,CASSLGQGVGELFF,TGTGCCAGCAGTTTGGGACAGGGAGTCGGGGAGCTGTTTTTT
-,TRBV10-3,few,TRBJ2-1,CAISRTIRPYNEQFF,TGTGCCATCAGTCGAACGATCAGACCTTACAATGAGCAGTTCTTC
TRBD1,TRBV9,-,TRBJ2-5,CASSVADRGQETQYF,TGTGCCAGCAGCGTAGCTGACAGGGGCCAAGAGACCCAGTACTTC
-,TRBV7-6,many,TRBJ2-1,CASSLITGLAPSNEQFF,TGTGCCAGCAGCCTAATAACAGGTCTAGCCCCCAGCAATGAGCAGTTCTTC
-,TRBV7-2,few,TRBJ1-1,CASSLEGVGDTEAFF,TGTGCCAGCAGCTTAGAGGGAGTGGGGGACACTGAAGCTTTCTTT
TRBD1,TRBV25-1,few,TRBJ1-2,CASSESGQGVGGYTF,TGTGCCAGCAGTGAATCCGGACAGGGAGTCGGTGGCTACACCTTC
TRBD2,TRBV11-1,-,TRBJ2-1,CASSWGGVGGYNEQFF,TGTGCCAGCAGCTGGGGCGGGGTGGGGGGGTACAATGAGCAGTTCTTC
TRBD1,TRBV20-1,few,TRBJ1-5,CSASPDRANQPQHF,TGCAGTGCTAGCCCGGACAGGGCCAATCAGCCCCAGCATTTT
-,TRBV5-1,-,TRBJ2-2,CASSLDFHTGELFF,TGCGCCAGCAGCTTGGACTTTCACACCGGGGAGCTGTTTTTT
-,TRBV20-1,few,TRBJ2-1,CSASPGSGSPKQFF,TGCAGTGCTAGTCCGGGATCAGGGTCCCCTAAGCAGTTCTTC
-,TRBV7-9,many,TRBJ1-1,CASSLARGSTEAFF,TGTGCCAGCAGCTTAGCTAGGGGGAGCACTGAAGCTTTCTTT
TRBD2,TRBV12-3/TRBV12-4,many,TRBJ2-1,CASSLGGLAPSRGNEQFF,TGTGCCAGCAGTCTAGGTGGACTAGCTCCTAGCCGTGGGAATGAGCAGTTCTTC
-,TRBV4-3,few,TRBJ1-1,CASSQDWGPNTEAFF,TGCGCCAGCAGCCAAGATTGGGGACCCAACACTGAAGCTTTCTTT
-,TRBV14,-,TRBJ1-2,CASSQTHTNYGYTF,TGTGCCAGCAGCCAAACACACACTAACTATGGCTACACCTTC
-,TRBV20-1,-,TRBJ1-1,CSARDQKNTDAFF,TGCAGTGCTAGAGACCAGAAAAACACTGATGCTTTCTTT
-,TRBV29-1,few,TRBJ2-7,CSAEGGDYEQYF,TGCAGCGCTGAAGGTGGGGACTACGAGCAGTACTTC
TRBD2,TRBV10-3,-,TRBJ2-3,CAINSDRGGTDTQYF,TGTGCCATCAATTCCGATCGGGGGGGCACAGATACGCAGTATTTT
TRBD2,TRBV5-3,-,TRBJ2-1,CVSSLRLAGDDEQFF,TGTGTCAGCAGCTTGCGACTAGCGGGGGACGATGAGCAGTTCTTC
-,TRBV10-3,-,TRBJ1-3,CAIGPGNTIYF,TGTGCCATCGGGCCCGGAAACACCATATATTTT
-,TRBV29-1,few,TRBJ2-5,CSVGDGLQETQYF,TGCAGCGTCGGGGACGGCCTACAAGAGACCCAGTACTTC
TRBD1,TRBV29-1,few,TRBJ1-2,CSVGQGMIGYTF,TGCAGCGTCGGACAGGGAATGATTGGCTACACCTTC
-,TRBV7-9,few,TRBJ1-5,CASSPAHGGVNQPQHF,TGTGCCAGCAGCCCTGCGCATGGGGGCGTAAATCAGCCCCAGCATTTT
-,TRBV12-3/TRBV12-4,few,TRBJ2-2,CASSLGGQTGELFF,TGTGCCAGCAGTTTAGGAGGCCAGACCGGGGAGCTGTTTTTT
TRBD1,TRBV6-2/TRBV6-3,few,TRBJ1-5,CASSGTGVDQPQHF,TGTGCCAGCAGCGGGACAGGGGTAGATCAGCCCCAGCATTTT
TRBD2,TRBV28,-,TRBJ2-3,CASSLLAGGYTDTQYF,TGTGCCAGCAGTTTACTAGCGGGGGGCTACACAGATACGCAGTATTTT
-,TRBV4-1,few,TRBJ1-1,CASSLEKGLFMNTEAFF,TGCGCCAGCAGCCTCGAAAAGGGCCTCTTCATGAACACTGAAGCTTTCTTT
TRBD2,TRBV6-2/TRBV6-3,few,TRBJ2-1,CASSYSLAGGQESSYNEQFF,TGTGCCAGCAGTTACTCGCTAGCGGGGGGACAGGAGAGCTCCTACAATGAGCAGTTCTTC
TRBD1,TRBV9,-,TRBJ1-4,CASSVGDRGSSNEKLFF,TGTGCCAGCAGCGTAGGGGACAGGGGGTCCTCGAATGAAAAACTGTTTTTT
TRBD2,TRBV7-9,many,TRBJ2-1,CASSLVASGGNNEQFF,TGTGCCAGCAGCTTAGTGGCTAGCGGGGGGAACAATGAGCAGTTCTTC